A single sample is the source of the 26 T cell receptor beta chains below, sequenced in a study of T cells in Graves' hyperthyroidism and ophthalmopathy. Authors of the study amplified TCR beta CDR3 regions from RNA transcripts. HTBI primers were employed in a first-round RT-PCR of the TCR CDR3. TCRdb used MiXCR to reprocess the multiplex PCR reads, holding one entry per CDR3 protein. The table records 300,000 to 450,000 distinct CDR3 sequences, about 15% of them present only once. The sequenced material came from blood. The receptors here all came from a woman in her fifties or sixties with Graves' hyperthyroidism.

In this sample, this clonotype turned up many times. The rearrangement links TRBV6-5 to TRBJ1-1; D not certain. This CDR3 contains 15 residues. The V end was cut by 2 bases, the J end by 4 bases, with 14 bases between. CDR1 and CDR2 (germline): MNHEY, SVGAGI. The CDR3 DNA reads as TGTGCCAGCAGTTACCGCTCTTTAGGTCGCACTGAAGCTTTCTTT. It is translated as CASSYRSLGRTEAFF.

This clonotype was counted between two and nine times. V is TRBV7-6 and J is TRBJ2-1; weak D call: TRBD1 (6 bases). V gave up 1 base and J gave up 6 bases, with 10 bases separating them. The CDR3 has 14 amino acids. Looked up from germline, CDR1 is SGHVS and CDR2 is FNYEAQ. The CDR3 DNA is TGTGCCAGCAGCTTAGAGGGGGTAGTCAATGAGCAGTTCTTC. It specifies CASSLEGVVNEQFF.

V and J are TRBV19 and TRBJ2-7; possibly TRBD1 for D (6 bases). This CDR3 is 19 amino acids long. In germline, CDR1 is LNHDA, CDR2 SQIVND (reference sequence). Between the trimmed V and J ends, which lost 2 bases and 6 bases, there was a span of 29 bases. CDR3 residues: CASSIYSAPGTGLSSEQYF. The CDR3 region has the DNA TGTGCCAGTAGTATATATAGCGCCCCGGGTACAGGGCTAAGTAGCGAGCAGTACTTC. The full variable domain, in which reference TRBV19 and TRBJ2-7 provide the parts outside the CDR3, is DGGITQSPKYLFRKEGQNVTLSCEQNLNHDAMYWYRQDPGQGLRLIYYSQIVNDFQKGDIAEGYSVSREKKESFPLTVTSAQKNPTAFYLCASSIYSAPGTGLSSEQYFGPGTRLTVT.

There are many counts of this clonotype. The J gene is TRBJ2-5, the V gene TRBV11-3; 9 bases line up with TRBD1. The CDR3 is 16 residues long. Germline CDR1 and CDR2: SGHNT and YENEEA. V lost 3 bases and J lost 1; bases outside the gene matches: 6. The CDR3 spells CASSFGTGPFQETQYF. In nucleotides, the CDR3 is TGTGCCAGCAGCTTTGGGACAGGGCCCTTCCAAGAGACCCAGTACTTC.

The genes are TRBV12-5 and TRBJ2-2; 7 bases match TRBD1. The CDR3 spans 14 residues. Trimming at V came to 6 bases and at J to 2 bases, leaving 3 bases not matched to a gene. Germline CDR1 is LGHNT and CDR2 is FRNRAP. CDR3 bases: TGTGCTAGTGGCAGGGACAGAAACACCGGGGAGCTGTTTTTT. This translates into CASGRDRNTGELFF.

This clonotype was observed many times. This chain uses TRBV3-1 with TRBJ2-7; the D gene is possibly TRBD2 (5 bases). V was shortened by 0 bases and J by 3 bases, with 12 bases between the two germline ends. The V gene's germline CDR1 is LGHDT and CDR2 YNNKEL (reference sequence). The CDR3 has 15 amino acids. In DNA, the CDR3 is TGTGCCAGCAGCCAAGACGGAGGACTTATCTACGAGCAGTACTTC. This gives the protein CASSQDGGLIYEQYF.

The CDR3 sequence: CASQAGVVSPLHF. In DNA, the CDR3 is TGTGCCTCGCAGGCGGGGGTTGTGTCACCCCTCCACTTT. The chain carries TRBV30 and TRBJ1-6; D is perhaps TRBD1 (5 bases). V gave up 7 bases and J gave up 10 bases, with 17 bases separating them. CDR3 length equals 13 residues. Germline V CDR1 and CDR2: GTSNPN, SVGIG (reference sequence). Together with reference TRBV30 and TRBJ1-6, the CDR3 gives the full variable domain: SQTIHQWPATLVQPVGSPLSLECTVEGTSNPNLYWYRQAAGRGLQLLFYSVGIGQISSEVPQNLSASRPQDRQFILSSKKLLLSDSGFYLCASQAGVVSPLHFGNGTRLTVT.

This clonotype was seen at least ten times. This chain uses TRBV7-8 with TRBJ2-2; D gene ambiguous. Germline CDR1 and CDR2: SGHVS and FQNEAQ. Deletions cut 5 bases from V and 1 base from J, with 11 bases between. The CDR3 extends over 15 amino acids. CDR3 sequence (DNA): TGTGCCAGCAGCACGGAACACATGAACACCGGGGAGCTGTTTTTT. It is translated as CASSTEHMNTGELFF.

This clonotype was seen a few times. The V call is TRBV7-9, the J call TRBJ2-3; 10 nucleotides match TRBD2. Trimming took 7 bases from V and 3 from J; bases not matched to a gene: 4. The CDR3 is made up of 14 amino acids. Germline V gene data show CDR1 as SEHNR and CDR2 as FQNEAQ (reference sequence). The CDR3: CASKSSGSTDTQYF. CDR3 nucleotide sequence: TGTGCCAGCAAGTCTAGCGGGAGTACAGATACGCAGTATTTT.

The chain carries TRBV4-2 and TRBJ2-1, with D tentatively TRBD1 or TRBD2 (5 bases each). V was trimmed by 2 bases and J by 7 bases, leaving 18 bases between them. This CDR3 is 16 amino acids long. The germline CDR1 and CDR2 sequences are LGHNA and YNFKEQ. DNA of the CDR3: TGTGCCAGCAGCCAAAACCGGGACCACCTATGGAATGAGCAGTTCTTC. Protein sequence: CASSQNRDHLWNEQFF.

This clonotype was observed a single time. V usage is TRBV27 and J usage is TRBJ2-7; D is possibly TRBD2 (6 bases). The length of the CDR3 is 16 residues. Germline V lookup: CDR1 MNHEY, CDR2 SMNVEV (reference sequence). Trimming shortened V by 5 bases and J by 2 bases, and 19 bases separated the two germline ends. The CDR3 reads CASSGRGGLAPYEQYF. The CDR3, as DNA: TGTGCCAGCAGTGGGCGCGGTGGGCTAGCGCCCTACGAGCAGTACTTC.

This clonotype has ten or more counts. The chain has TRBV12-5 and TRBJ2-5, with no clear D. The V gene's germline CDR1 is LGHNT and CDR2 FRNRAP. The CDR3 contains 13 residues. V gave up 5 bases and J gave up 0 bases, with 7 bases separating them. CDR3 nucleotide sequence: TGTGCTAGTGGTATAGGAAACCAAGAGACCCAGTACTTC. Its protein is CASGIGNQETQYF.

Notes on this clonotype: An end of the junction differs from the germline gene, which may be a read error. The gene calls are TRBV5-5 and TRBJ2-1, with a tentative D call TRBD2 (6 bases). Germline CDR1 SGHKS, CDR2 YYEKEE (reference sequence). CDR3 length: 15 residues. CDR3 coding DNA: TGTGCCAGCAGCTTCTTTAGCGGTTCCGGCAATGGGCAGTTCTTC. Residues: CASSFFSGSGNGQFF.

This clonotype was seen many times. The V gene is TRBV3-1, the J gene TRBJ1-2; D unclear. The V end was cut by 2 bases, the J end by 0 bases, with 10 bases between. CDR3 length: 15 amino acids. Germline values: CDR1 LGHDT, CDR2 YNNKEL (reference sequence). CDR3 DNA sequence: TGTGCCAGCAGCCAATTTCCGGAAACTAACTATGGCTACACCTTC. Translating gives CASSQFPETNYGYTF.

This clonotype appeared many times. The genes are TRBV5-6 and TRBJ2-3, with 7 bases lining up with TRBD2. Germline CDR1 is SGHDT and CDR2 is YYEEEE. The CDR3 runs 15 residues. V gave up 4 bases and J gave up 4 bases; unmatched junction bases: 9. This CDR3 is CASSDRSGVADTQYF. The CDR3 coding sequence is TGTGCCAGCAGCGACCGGAGCGGGGTTGCAGATACGCAGTATTTT.

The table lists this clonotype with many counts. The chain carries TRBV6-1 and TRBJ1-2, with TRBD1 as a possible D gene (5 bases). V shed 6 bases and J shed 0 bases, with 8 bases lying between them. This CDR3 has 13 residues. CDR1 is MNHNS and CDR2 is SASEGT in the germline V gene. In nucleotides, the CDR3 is TGTGCCAGCAGCCGGACAACTAACTATGGCTACACCTTC. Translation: CASSRTTNYGYTF.

The CDR3 loop reads CASRTGTGAQNIQYF. The CDR3 bases are TGTGCCAGCAGGACCGGGACAGGGGCCCAAAACATTCAGTACTTC. V is TRBV6-1 and J is TRBJ2-4; 10 bases align to TRBD1. Trimming removed 6 bases from V and 5 bases from J; junction bases left unmatched: 7. CDR3 length: 15 amino acids. Germline CDR1 reads MNHNS; CDR2 reads SASEGT.

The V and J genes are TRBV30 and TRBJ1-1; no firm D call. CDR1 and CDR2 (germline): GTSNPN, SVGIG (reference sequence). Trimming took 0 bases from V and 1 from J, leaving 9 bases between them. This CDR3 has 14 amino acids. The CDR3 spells CAWSVTGANTEAFF. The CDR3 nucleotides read TGTGCCTGGAGTGTAACCGGAGCGAACACTGAAGCTTTCTTT.

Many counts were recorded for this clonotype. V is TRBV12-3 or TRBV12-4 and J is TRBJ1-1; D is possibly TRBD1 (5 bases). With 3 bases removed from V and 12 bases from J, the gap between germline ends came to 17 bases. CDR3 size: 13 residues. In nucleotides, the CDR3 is TGTGCCAGCAGTTTGGGGCTGGACTTGAAGACTTTCTTT. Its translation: CASSLGLDLKTFF.

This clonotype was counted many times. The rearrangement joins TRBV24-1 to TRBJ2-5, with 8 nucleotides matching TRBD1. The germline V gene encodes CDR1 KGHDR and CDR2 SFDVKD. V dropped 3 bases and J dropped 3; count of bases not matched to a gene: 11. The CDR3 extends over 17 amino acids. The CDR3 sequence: CATSDPRTGSWKETQYF. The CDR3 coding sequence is TGTGCCACCAGTGATCCCCGGACAGGGTCTTGGAAAGAGACCCAGTACTTC.

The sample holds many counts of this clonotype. The CDR3 is CAISEANYGYTF. CDR3 in DNA: TGTGCCATCAGCGAAGCTAACTATGGCTACACCTTC. This chain connects TRBV10-3 to TRBJ1-2; D is ambiguous. Trimming left V 6 bases short and J 0 bases short, with 5 bases between. Germline lookup yields CDR1 ENHRY and CDR2 SYGVKD. This CDR3 comprises 12 residues.

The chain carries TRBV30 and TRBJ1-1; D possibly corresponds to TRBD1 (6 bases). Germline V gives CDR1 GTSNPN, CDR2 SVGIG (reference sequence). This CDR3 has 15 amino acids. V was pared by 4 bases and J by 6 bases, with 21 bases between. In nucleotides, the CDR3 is TGTGCCTGGAATAGGGGGGGCTGGTTCAAATCTGAAGCTTTCTTT. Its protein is CAWNRGGWFKSEAFF.

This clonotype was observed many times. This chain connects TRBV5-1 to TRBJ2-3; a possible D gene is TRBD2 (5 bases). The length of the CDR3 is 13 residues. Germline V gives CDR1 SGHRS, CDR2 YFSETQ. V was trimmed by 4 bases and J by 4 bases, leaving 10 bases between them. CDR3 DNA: TGCGCCAGCAGCCCGGAGGTCTCAGATACGCAGTATTTT. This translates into CASSPEVSDTQYF.

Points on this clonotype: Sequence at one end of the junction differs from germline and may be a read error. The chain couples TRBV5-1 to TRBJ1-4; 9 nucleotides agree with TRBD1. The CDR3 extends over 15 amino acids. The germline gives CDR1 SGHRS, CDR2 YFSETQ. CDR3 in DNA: TGCGCCAGCGGCTTATCGGGACAGGGCAATGAAAAACTGTTTTTT. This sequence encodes CASGLSGQGNEKLFF.

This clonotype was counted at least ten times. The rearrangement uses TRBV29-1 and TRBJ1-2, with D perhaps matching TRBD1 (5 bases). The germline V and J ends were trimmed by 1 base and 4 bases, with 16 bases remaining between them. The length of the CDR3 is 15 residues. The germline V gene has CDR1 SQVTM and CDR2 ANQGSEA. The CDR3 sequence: CSVEAGSPGGYGYTF. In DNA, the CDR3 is TGCAGCGTTGAAGCCGGGAGCCCGGGGGGCTATGGCTACACCTTC.

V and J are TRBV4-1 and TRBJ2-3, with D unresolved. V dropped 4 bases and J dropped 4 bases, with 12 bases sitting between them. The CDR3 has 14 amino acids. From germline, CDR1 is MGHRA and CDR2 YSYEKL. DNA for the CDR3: TGCGCCAGCAGCCCTACACGCGACTCAGATACGCAGTATTTT. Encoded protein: CASSPTRDSDTQYF.